Each of the 29 T cell receptor beta chains below was sequenced from the same sample in a study of identical twins. TCRdb re-analysed the 5' RACE reads in MiXCR, keeping a single row per CDR3 protein. The table includes about 520,000 distinct CDR3 sequences, less than 25% detected once. The sample was also reused in another study, on T cells expressing NK-cell markers.

The material sequenced was CD4+ T cells sorted from blood. These receptors were taken from a woman between 18 and 30 years old in good health.

The chain combines TRBV29-1 with TRBJ2-7, with 7 nucleotides matching TRBD2. Trimming took 4 bases from V and 9 from J; bases not matched to a gene: 12. This CDR3 has 13 amino acids. From germline, CDR1 is SQVTM and CDR2 ANQGSEA. The CDR3 nucleotides read TGCAGCGTTGTAGGCCCGGGGTCTAGCGGGCAGTACTTC. Its protein is CSVVGPGSSGQYF.

This clonotype appeared many times. The rearrangement uses TRBV20-1 and TRBJ2-3, with 13 positions matching TRBD2. The CDR3 sequence is 14 residues long. Per the germline V gene, CDR1 is DFQATT and CDR2 is SNEGSKA (reference sequence). Trimming removed 7 bases from V and 0 bases from J; junction bases left unmatched: 1. CDR3: CSVLAGGSTDTQYF. In DNA form, the CDR3 reads TGCAGTGTACTAGCGGGGGGGAGCACAGATACGCAGTATTTT.

This clonotype was found many times. The gene calls are TRBV12-3 or TRBV12-4 and TRBJ1-2, with a tentative D call TRBD1 (6 bases). Deletions cut 6 bases from V and 8 bases from J, with 22 bases between. The CDR3 runs to 15 residues. The CDR3 DNA sequence: TGTGCCAGCAGCCTTACGGGGGCAGGGGAAGGGGGCTACACCTTC. Amino acids: CASSLTGAGEGGYTF.

The chain employs TRBV6-2 or TRBV6-3 and TRBJ2-1, with D hard to call. Germline CDR1 is MNHEY and CDR2 is SVGEGT. The V and J ends lost 10 bases and 4 bases respectively, with 20 bases between them. The CDR3 length is 15 residues. In nucleotides, the CDR3 is TGTGCCACACGGACCACGGGTCGATTTTACAATGAGCAGTTCTTC. This encodes CATRTTGRFYNEQFF.

This clonotype was seen only a few times. The chain employs TRBV5-8 and TRBJ1-1; D ambiguous. Looked up from germline, CDR1 is SGHTS and CDR2 is YDEGEE. Trimming removed 1 base from V and 0 bases from J, with 13 bases in between. The CDR3 loop spans 16 amino acids. CDR3 nucleotide sequence: TGTGCCAGCAGCTTGAGAGGTCAACAAGTGAACACTGAAGCTTTCTTT. Protein sequence: CASSLRGQQVNTEAFF.

This clonotype has a count of ten or more. This rearrangement joins TRBV12-3 or TRBV12-4 to TRBJ2-1; TRBD2 aligns across 7 bases. The CDR3 covers 15 residues. J was trimmed by 2 bases and V by 1 base; bases with no gene match: 2. In nucleotides, the CDR3 is TGTGCCAGCAGTTTAGGACTAGCTACCTACAATGAGCAGTTCTTC. Translation: CASSLGLATYNEQFF.

The CDR3: CASSSLTGPYEQYF. In DNA, the CDR3 is TGTGCCAGCAGCTCGCTGACAGGACCCTACGAGCAGTACTTC. The genes are TRBV7-2 and TRBJ2-7, with a possible D match to TRBD1 (6 bases). Trimming stripped 4 bases from V and 2 bases from J, with 12 bases between. From germline, CDR1 is SGHTA and CDR2 FQGNSA. CDR3 length: 14 amino acids.

In its sample, this clonotype was seen many times. V and J are TRBV12-3 or TRBV12-4 and TRBJ1-1; TRBD1 might be the D (6 bases). Trimming pared 6 bases from V and 1 base from J, leaving 12 bases between. CDR3 size: 14 residues. CDR3 amino acids: CASSPGQQNTEAFF. DNA for the CDR3: TGTGCCAGCAGCCCTGGACAGCAGAACACTGAAGCTTTCTTT.

The gene calls are TRBV6-4 and TRBJ2-1; TRBD2 matches 14 bases. In germline, CDR1 is MRHNA, CDR2 SNTAGT. The V gene end was trimmed by 7 bases and the J gene end by 9 bases; junction bases not matched to a gene: 5. The CDR3 extends over 14 amino acids. CDR3: CASTKTSGRGEQFF. CDR3 coding DNA: TGTGCCAGCACTAAGACTAGCGGGAGGGGTGAGCAGTTCTTC.

V is TRBV6-5 and J is TRBJ1-1, with a weak D call TRBD1 (5 bases). Germline V gives CDR1 MNHEY, CDR2 SVGAGI. The CDR3 sequence is 13 residues long. V was clipped by 0 bases and J by 8 bases, with 10 bases between them. The CDR3, as DNA: TGTGCCAGCAGTTACTCGAACCGGGGGGAAGCTTTCTTT. Its protein is CASSYSNRGEAFF.

This clonotype showed up just a few times. The chain employs TRBV20-1 and TRBJ2-1; possible D gene TRBD1, 6 bases. This CDR3 is 12 amino acids long. From germline, CDR1 is DFQATT and CDR2 SNEGSKA (reference sequence). Deletions cut 4 bases from V and 8 bases from J, with 12 bases between. The CDR3 sequence: CSATHRVDEQFF. For the CDR3, the DNA is TGCAGTGCTACACACAGGGTTGATGAGCAGTTCTTC.

The rearrangement joins TRBV6-2 or TRBV6-3 to TRBJ1-3; D not resolved. The V end lost 2 bases, the J end lost 1 base, and 3 bases lay between the germline ends. This CDR3 has 13 amino acids. In germline, CDR1 is MNHEY, CDR2 SVGEGT. CDR3 bases: TGTGCCAGCAGTTACGCTTCTGGAAACACCATATATTTT. It encodes CASSYASGNTIYF.

This clonotype has only a few counts. The chain carries TRBV29-1 and TRBJ2-2; weak D call: TRBD2 (6 bases). The CDR3 is 14 amino acids. The V gene's germline CDR1 is SQVTM and CDR2 ANQGSEA. V was shortened by 4 bases and J by 4 bases, with 13 bases between the two germline ends. Here the CDR3 DNA reads TGCAGCGTTGGGGCCGGGAGAAGCACCGGGGAGCTGTTTTTT. Encoded protein: CSVGAGRSTGELFF.

V usage is TRBV2 and J usage is TRBJ2-2; 7 bases are shared with TRBD1. The germline V gene encodes CDR1 SNHLY and CDR2 FYNNEI. The CDR3 is 14 residues long. V gave up 5 bases and J gave up 4 bases; unmatched junction bases: 4. CDR3 sequence: CASSWDSSTGELFF. In DNA, the CDR3 is TGTGCCAGCAGTTGGGACAGCAGCACCGGGGAGCTGTTTTTT.

The chain uses TRBV10-3 and TRBJ2-1, with 7 nucleotides matching TRBD1. From germline, CDR1 is ENHRY and CDR2 SYGVKD. CDR3 length: 16 residues. V was clipped by 4 bases and J by 2 bases; unmatched bases: 8. The CDR3 nucleotides read TGTGCCATCAGTGGTAGGCAGGGGGAAACCTACAATGAGCAGTTCTTC. The encoded protein is CAISGRQGETYNEQFF.

This clonotype was seen repeatedly, ten times or more. The chain recombines TRBV20-1 with TRBJ2-7; possible D gene TRBD1, 5 bases. Germline CDR1 reads DFQATT; CDR2 reads SNEGSKA (reference sequence). V was clipped by 2 bases and J by 5 bases, with 16 bases between them. The CDR3 spans 14 residues. The DNA for the CDR3 is TGCAGTGCTAGATATTACCAGGGCAACAACGAGCAGTACTTC. It is translated as CSARYYQGNNEQYF.

This clonotype came up many times. The V gene is TRBV20-1, the J gene TRBJ1-2; TRBD1 is a possible D gene (5 bases). The CDR3 loop spans 13 amino acids. Trimming left V 2 bases short and J 8 bases short, with 15 bases between. Germline V gene lookup returns CDR1 DFQATT and CDR2 SNEGSKA (reference sequence). In nucleotides, the CDR3 is TGCAGTGCTAGACTACCGTCAGGGATGGGCTACACCTTC. This codes for CSARLPSGMGYTF.

The chain couples TRBV5-5 to TRBJ2-5, with a weak D call TRBD1 (5 bases). Germline values: CDR1 SGHKS, CDR2 YYEKEE (reference sequence). CDR3 length: 15 residues. Trimming left V 4 bases short and J 1 base short, with 14 bases between. The CDR3 region is CASSQNGHLQETQYF. The CDR3 DNA reads TGTGCCAGCAGCCAGAACGGACATCTCCAAGAGACCCAGTACTTC.

J is TRBJ2-1 and V is TRBV6-5, with 9 bases lining up with TRBD2. With 3 bases clipped from V and 7 bases from J, the junction kept 10 bases outside the gene matches. Germline loops: CDR1 MNHEY, CDR2 SVGAGI. CDR3 length: 16 residues. CDR3 region: CASSYEGLAISNEQFF. For the CDR3, the DNA is TGTGCCAGCAGTTATGAGGGACTAGCCATATCAAATGAGCAGTTCTTC.

The rearrangement uses TRBV7-6 and TRBJ2-5; D is ambiguous. Trimming took off 4 bases at V and 5 bases at J, with 11 bases between the two ends. The CDR3 is made up of 13 amino acids. CDR1 is SGHVS and CDR2 is FNYEAQ in the germline V gene. CDR3 in amino acids: CASSYRVMETQYF. The CDR3, as DNA: TGTGCCAGCAGCTACCGGGTTATGGAGACCCAGTACTTC.

This clonotype occurred a few times. The rearrangement links TRBV13 to TRBJ1-2, with D hard to call. With 1 base removed from V and 3 bases from J, the gap between germline ends came to 15 bases. Germline V lookup: CDR1 PRHDT, CDR2 FYEKMQ (reference sequence). The CDR3 length is 16 residues. The chain's CDR3 is CASSLAGPEKDYGYTF. DNA for the CDR3: TGTGCCAGCAGCTTAGCGGGCCCGGAGAAAGACTATGGCTACACCTTC.

This clonotype was recorded a few times. The V call is TRBV12-3 or TRBV12-4, the J call TRBJ2-6; D is tentatively TRBD1 or TRBD2 (5 bases each). The CDR3 has 14 residues. V lost 5 bases to trimming and J lost 2 bases, with 7 bases between them. The CDR3 sequence is CASSGDPGANVLTF. In DNA form, the CDR3 reads TGTGCCAGCAGTGGGGACCCTGGGGCCAACGTCCTGACTTTC.

The chain is built from TRBV20-1 and TRBJ2-7, with 7 positions matching TRBD2. The CDR3 is 13 residues long. Trimming at V came to 6 bases and at J to 3 bases, leaving 8 bases not matched to a gene. Germline assignment: CDR1 DFQATT and CDR2 SNEGSKA (reference sequence). In nucleotides, the CDR3 is TGCAGTGCCTTTGGGGACTATCGCTACGAGCAGTACTTC. Its translation: CSAFGDYRYEQYF.

V usage is TRBV2 and J usage is TRBJ1-4; no clear D. CDR3 length equals 13 residues. Per germline, CDR1 SNHLY and CDR2 FYNNEI. Trimming removed 8 bases at V and 6 bases at J, with 13 bases between. This chain's CDR3 is CASGPRSHEKLFF. The CDR3 DNA is TGTGCCAGCGGCCCACGTTCCCATGAAAAACTGTTTTTT.

The V gene is TRBV7-9, the J gene TRBJ1-3, with D unresolved. The CDR3 loop spans 15 amino acids. Germline values: CDR1 SEHNR, CDR2 FQNEAQ (reference sequence). V lost 5 bases and J lost 1, with 12 bases in between. For the CDR3, the DNA is TGTGCCAGCAGCAGAGACGGACCTTCTGGAAACACCATATATTTT. This translates into CASSRDGPSGNTIYF.

This clonotype occurred a few times. The CDR3 is CASSLRLAVTDTQYF. The CDR3 nucleotides are TGTGCCAGCAGCCTCCGACTAGCGGTCACAGATACGCAGTATTTT. The chain joins TRBV5-8 to TRBJ2-3; 9 nucleotides align to TRBD2. With 4 bases clipped from V and 2 bases from J, the junction kept 5 bases outside the gene matches. The CDR3 is made up of 15 amino acids. Germline loops: CDR1 SGHTS, CDR2 YDEGEE.

The V call is TRBV6-5, the J call TRBJ2-4; D is uncertain. Trimming took off 4 bases at V and 7 bases at J, with 20 bases between the two ends. This CDR3 is built from 16 residues. CDR1 is MNHEY and CDR2 is SVGAGI in the germline V gene. The chain's CDR3 is CASSSSLVGPANIQYF. The CDR3 DNA sequence: TGTGCCAGCAGTTCCTCCCTCGTTGGCCCGGCGAACATTCAGTACTTC.

This clonotype was observed a few times. Written as DNA, the CDR3 is TGCAGTGCTACTTCAAGCGATGGCTACACCTTC. Residues: CSATSSDGYTF. The chain combines TRBV20-1 with TRBJ1-2; D is ambiguous. The germline gives CDR1 DFQATT, CDR2 SNEGSKA (reference sequence). CDR3 length equals 11 residues. With 4 bases removed from V and 6 bases from J, the gap between germline ends came to 9 bases.

The chain combines TRBV10-3 with TRBJ2-1; 9 nucleotides line up with TRBD2. Germline V gene data show CDR1 as ENHRY and CDR2 as SYGVKD. The V segment lost 6 bases and the J segment 5 bases; nucleotides outside the gene matches: 11. The CDR3 spans 16 residues. The DNA of the CDR3 is TGTGCCATCAGCCCTACGGTAGCGGGAGACGACAATGAGCAGTTCTTC. Translating it yields CAISPTVAGDDNEQFF.